This TCR beta chain was captured by sequencing in a study of T cell responses to AZD1222 COVID-19 vaccine. Regarding the study as a whole: Among AZD1222 vaccinees, only six were seropositive at baseline. White British ancestry dominated among donors, who included more females, and clonal diversity was possibly underestimated.

Comments on this clone: The antigen is unknown. The junction and the germline gene differ at one end; a read error may be behind it.

Germline CDR1 is SSHAT and CDR2 is FNYEAQ (reference sequence). This CDR3 has 13 residues. Assay used: immunoSEQ multiplex PCR; TCRdb lists only in-frame clones, some missing. The sample shows under 200,000 clones, just over 90% of them seen only once. Sequences were derived from peripheral blood, sampled on day 0 of AZD1222 vaccination. The chain carries TRBV7-7 and TRBJ1-1; D is ambiguous. The TCR sequence derives from an adult in good health. The CDR3 DNA reads TGTGCTAGCAGCTACCAAGAGAACACTGAAGCTTTCTTT. Translating it yields CASSYQENTEAFF.